Sequencing of this T cell receptor beta chain was carried out in a study of long-term antiretroviral therapy in people with HIV. This CDR3 has 14 residues. CDR1 SGHDT and CDR2 YYEEEE come from the germline V gene. Trimming removed 2 bases at V and 1 base at J, with 10 bases between. Each sample contained about 0.9-10 million cryopreserved PBMC, thawed before DNA extraction. The study's findings and limits: Whichever time point was examined, clones expanded before ART dominated the repertoire. Subsequent to ART, diversity was augmented yet persisted below that of transplant donor controls.

A remark on this clone: Its target is not known.

They ran version v3.0 of the immunoSEQ assay at survey level. Sequenced by immunoSEQ multiplex PCR; TCRdb stores in-frame clones only, minus some. The sample lists roughly 28,000 clones, approximately 90% seen once, with about 4.5% in the top ten. The specimen was unsorted PBMCs, collected around 5 years after starting antiretroviral therapy. The receptor was isolated from a woman aged 40 to 55 with HIV. The chain employs TRBV5-6 and TRBJ2-7, with D perhaps TRBD1 or TRBD2 (6 bases each). CDR3 DNA: TGTGCCAGCAGCTTCGGGGGCACTTCCTACGAGCAGTACTTC. It translates to CASSFGGTSYEQYF. Filled out from reference TRBV5-6 and TRBJ2-7, the complete variable domain reads DAGVTQSPTHLIKTRGQQVTLRCSPKSGHDTVSWYQQALGQGPQFIFQYYEEEERQRGNFPDRFSGHQFPNYSSELNVNALLLGDSALYLCASSFGGTSYEQYFGPGTRLTVT.